This entry concerns a single T cell receptor beta chain. Its specificity is not known. Each CDR3 protein gets one entry in TCRdb, which reprocessed the 5' RACE reads and gives no DNA. With some 190,000 distinct CDR3 sequences in the sample, the ten largest clones hold 20%. The sample comes from a study of T cells expressing NK-cell markers. Study-level background: It was sorted CD3+CD56-NKG2C+, CD3+CD56+NKG2C- and CD3+CD56+NKG2C+ T cells that provided the TCR beta repertoires. In the group of eight sequenced donors, seven were HCMV-seropositive and one was seronegative.

General study results and limits: The study found dominant NKG2C+ clonotypes at 1.0-7.0% of CD8+ T cells in about six donors. In several donors, dominant clonotypes made up about 25-60.1% of CD3+CD56-NKG2C+ cells.

The sequenced material came from blood T cells: a sorted CD56 or NKG2C T cell subset, CD4+ or CD8+ T cells, or bulk PBMC T cells (not recorded which). This clonotype was sampled from a man aged 18 to 69 in good health.

The CDR3 is CASSEGHGVSEQFF. The chain couples TRBV6-1 to TRBJ2-1. CDR1 is MNHNS, CDR2 SASEGT, per germline. This CDR3 spans 14 amino acids.